This TCR beta chain appears in the sequencing data of a study of blood T cell repertoires in COVID-19. Looking at the study overall: Sources were T cells, B-cell-depleted T cells, or PBMCs; the material itself was cDNA or gDNA.

This CDR3 has 15 residues. Trimming removed 1 base from V and 2 bases from J; junction bases left unmatched: 1. Per the germline V gene, CDR1 is MNHGY and CDR2 is SAAAGT. This table comes from immunoSEQ multiplex PCR, and its TCRdb copy is limited to in-frame clones, with some not included. The sample shows 300,000 to 350,000 clones, about nine tenths of them seen only once. The specimen sequenced was peripheral blood. This sequence originates from a man aged 18 to 35 with active or convalescent COVID-19. The chain uses TRBV6-8 and TRBJ2-2; 7 nucleotides agree with TRBD1. The CDR3 sequence: CASSYWTGNTGELFF. The DNA for the CDR3 is TGTGCCAGCAGTTACTGGACAGGAAACACCGGGGAGCTGTTTTTT.